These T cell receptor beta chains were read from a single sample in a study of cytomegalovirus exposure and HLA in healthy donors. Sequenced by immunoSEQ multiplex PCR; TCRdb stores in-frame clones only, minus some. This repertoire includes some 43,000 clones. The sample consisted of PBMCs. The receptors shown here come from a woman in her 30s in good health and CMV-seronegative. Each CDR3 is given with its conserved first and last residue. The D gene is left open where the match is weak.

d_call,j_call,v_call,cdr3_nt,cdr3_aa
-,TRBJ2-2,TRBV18,TGTGCCAGCTCATTCGACAGCGTGATCGGGGAGCTGTTTTTT,CASSFDSVIGELFF
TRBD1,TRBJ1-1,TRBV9,TGTGCCAGCAGCCCTCGGGACAGATTTATGAACACTGAAGATTTCTTT,CASSPRDRFMNTEDFF
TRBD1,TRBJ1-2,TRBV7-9,TGTGCCAGCAGCTTAACAGGGGACTATGGCTACACCTTC,CASSLTGDYGYTF
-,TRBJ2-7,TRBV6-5,TGTGCCAGCAGTTACGCGGAGAAGCAGTACTTC,CASSYAEKQYF
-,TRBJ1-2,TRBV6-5,TGTGCCAGCAGTTACTTGCAGGACTATGGCTACACCTTC,CASSYLQDYGYTF
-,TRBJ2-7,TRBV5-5,TGTGCCAGCAGGCATACAACAGGGGGGGACGAGCAGTACTTC,CASRHTTGGDEQYF
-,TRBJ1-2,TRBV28,TGTGCCAGCAGACCCGAAGGACAGCCTTCCTATGGCTACACCTTC,CASRPEGQPSYGYTF
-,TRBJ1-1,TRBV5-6,TGTGCCAGCAGCTTCCGACAGCGAGAAGCTTTCTTT,CASSFRQREAFF
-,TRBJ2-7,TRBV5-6,TGTGCCAGCAGATTGACTAGTTCCCCCTCCTACGAGCAGTACTTC,CASRLTSSPSYEQYF
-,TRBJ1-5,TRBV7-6,TGTGCCAGCAGCTGGGGACATGAGAATCAGCCCCAGCATTTT,CASSWGHENQPQHF
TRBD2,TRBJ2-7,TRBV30,TGTGCCTGGGACCGACTAGCGGGAAGCTACGAGCAGTACTTC,CAWDRLAGSYEQYF
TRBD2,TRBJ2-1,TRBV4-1,TGCGCCAGCAGCCATCCAAGCGGGGACTACAATGAGCAGTTCTTC,CASSHPSGDYNEQFF
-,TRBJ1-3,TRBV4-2,TGTGCCAGCAGCCAAGAGGGCAAAAGTTTCTCTGGAAACACCATATATTTT,CASSQEGKSFSGNTIYF
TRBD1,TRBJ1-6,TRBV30,TGTGCCTGGAGTAGGGACAGGGGATATTCACCCCTCCACTTT,CAWSRDRGYSPLHF
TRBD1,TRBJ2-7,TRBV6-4,TGTGCCAGCAGTGACCCAAGGACAGGAGTAGTCTACGAGCAGTACTTC,CASSDPRTGVVYEQYF
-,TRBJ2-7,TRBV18,TGTGCCAGCTCACCGGCCCTTGGGACCGGATTTCGGAGCGGGCCCTCCTACGAGCAGTACTTC,CASSPALGTGFRSGPSYEQYF
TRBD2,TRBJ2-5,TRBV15,TGTGCCACCCGGGCTAGCGGGAGACGGGAGACCCAGTACTTC,CATRASGRRETQYF
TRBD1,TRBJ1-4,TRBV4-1,TGCGCCAGCAGCATTCCCGGCAGGGGGCTTGGAAATGGTGAAAAACTGTTTTTT,CASSIPGRGLGNGEKLFF
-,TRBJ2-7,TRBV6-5,TGTGCCAGCAGTTACTCCTACAGGGCTCCCTACGAGCAGTACTTC,CASSYSYRAPYEQYF
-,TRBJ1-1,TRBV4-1,TGCGCCAGCAGCCCAGGCCTGGAGGTGAACACTGAAGCTTTCTTT,CASSPGLEVNTEAFF
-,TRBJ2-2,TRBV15,TGTGCCACCAGCAACCACGCAGGGGCCGGGGAGCTGTTTTTT,CATSNHAGAGELFF
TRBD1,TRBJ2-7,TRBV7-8,TGTGCCAGCAGCTTAGCGTCGGCAGGGGGCCAGTACTTC,CASSLASAGGQYF
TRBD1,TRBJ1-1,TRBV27,TGCGCCAGCAGTCACACAGGGGGCTCCACTGAAGCTTCCTTT,CASSHTGGSTEASF
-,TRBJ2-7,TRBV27,TGTGCCAGCAGTTCTACAGGGAAGGGAGGGCCCTACGAGCAGTACTTC,CASSSTGKGGPYEQYF
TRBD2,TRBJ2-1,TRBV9,TGTGCCAGCAGCGCTAGCGGGGGACACAATGAGCAGTTCTTC,CASSASGGHNEQFF
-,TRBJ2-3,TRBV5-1,TGCGCCAGCAGCTTGGAGCGGAGCACAGATACGCAGTATTTT,CASSLERSTDTQYF
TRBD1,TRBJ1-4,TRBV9,TGTGCCAGCAGCGTAGGGGGACAGGGATTCGGGCCTGTAGGCGGAACTGAAAAACTGTTTTTT,CASSVGGQGFGPVGGTEKLFF
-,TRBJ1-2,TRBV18,TGTGCCAGCTCACGTTCCCTCAGCGACTATGGCTACACCTTC,CASSRSLSDYGYTF
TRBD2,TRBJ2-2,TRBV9,TGTGCCAGCAGCACCAGGACTAGCGGGAACACCGGGGAGCTGTTTTTT,CASSTRTSGNTGELFF
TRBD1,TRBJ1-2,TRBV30,TGTGCCTGGAGATACAGGGGGAACTATGGCTACACCTTC,CAWRYRGNYGYTF
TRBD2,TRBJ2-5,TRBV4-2,TGTGCCAGCAGCCAACAACTAGCGGGAGGATCTGAGACCCAGTACTTC,CASSQQLAGGSETQYF
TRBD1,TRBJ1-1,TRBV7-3,TGTGCCAGCAGCCTTACGCGAAGGACAGGACCGAACACTGAAGCTTTCTTT,CASSLTRRTGPNTEAFF
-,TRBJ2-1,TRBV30,TGTGCCTGGAGGACAGGAATTAATGAGCAGTTCTTC,CAWRTGINEQFF